These 6 T cell receptor beta chains originate from one sample sequenced in a study of regulatory T cells in long-lasting Graves disease. In building TCR beta libraries, iRepertoire HTBI primers were used together with Arm-PCR of CDR3 regions. TCRdb called the multiplex PCR reads again in MiXCR, with one record for every CDR3 protein. The table shows 370,000 or so distinct CDR3 sequences, with 15% to 20% occurring only once. As for time point: newly diagnosed GD, antithyroid drugs for less than 3 months. The authors made the TCR library using RNA they extracted from PBMCs. These same data were also listed under a study on T cells in Graves' hyperthyroidism and ophthalmopathy.

The specimen comprised peripheral blood mononuclear cells (PBMCs), sampled at new diagnosis, from a patient treated with antithyroid drugs. The receptors were sampled from a woman between 18 and 30 years old with Graves disease.

The J gene is TRBJ2-3, the V gene TRBV15; maybe TRBD1 (6 bases). Trimming cost V 6 bases and J 0 bases, with 10 bases left between them. Per germline, CDR1 LNHNV and CDR2 YYDKDF (reference sequence). The CDR3 has 14 amino acids. In nucleotides, the CDR3 is TGTGCCACCAGGGGGGACATCAGCACAGATACGCAGTATTTT. Residues: CATRGDISTDTQYF.

There are a few counts of this clonotype. The chain joins TRBV27 to TRBJ2-3; D remains unclear. Between the trimmed V and J ends, which lost 6 bases and 1 base, there was a span of 11 bases. The CDR3 is made up of 14 amino acids. Germline V lookup: CDR1 MNHEY, CDR2 SMNVEV (reference sequence). CDR3 in amino acids: CASRSQAGTDTQYF. CDR3 DNA: TGTGCCAGCAGGAGTCAAGCCGGCACAGATACGCAGTATTTT.

The chain is built from TRBV7-6 and TRBJ2-3; no reliable D call. This CDR3 contains 13 residues. V was clipped by 3 bases and J by 6 bases, with 10 bases between them. Germline values: CDR1 SGHVS, CDR2 FNYEAQ. CDR3 loop: CASSLDLGDTQYF. The CDR3 nucleotides are TGTGCCAGCAGCTTGGACCTAGGGGATACGCAGTATTTT.

The chain carries TRBV19 and TRBJ1-5, with TRBD1 as a possible D gene (5 bases). V shed 7 bases and J shed 3 bases, with 16 bases lying between them. Germline loops: CDR1 LNHDA, CDR2 SQIVND (reference sequence). This CDR3 is built from 15 residues. In nucleotides, the CDR3 is TGTGCCAGTACCCGCCGTGGGGGGAACAATCAGCCCCAGCATTTT. Amino acids: CASTRRGGNNQPQHF. The variable domain in full, with the rest retrieved from reference TRBV19 and TRBJ1-5, is DGGITQSPKYLFRKEGQNVTLSCEQNLNHDAMYWYRQDPGQGLRLIYYSQIVNDFQKGDIAEGYSVSREKKESFPLTVTSAQKNPTAFYLCASTRRGGNNQPQHFGDGTRLSIL.

The sample holds a few counts of this clonotype. The chain recombines TRBV18 with TRBJ1-1; no clear D gene. CDR1 and CDR2 from the germline V gene are KGHSH and LQKENI. The CDR3 covers 17 residues. Trimming stripped 5 bases from V and 2 bases from J, with 21 bases between. CDR3 sequence reads: CASSTPIGISGNTEAFF. CDR3 coding DNA: TGTGCCAGCTCAACCCCAATTGGAATTTCTGGAAACACTGAAGCTTTCTTT. The full variable domain, with the rest looked up from reference TRBV18 and TRBJ1-1, is NAGVMQNPRHLVRRRGQEARLRCSPMKGHSHVYWYRQLPEEGLKFMVYLQKENIIDESGMPKERFSAEFPKEGPSILRIQQVVRGDSAAYFCASSTPIGISGNTEAFFGQGTRLTVV.

This clonotype showed up many times. J is TRBJ2-1 and V is TRBV5-1; possibly TRBD2 for D (6 bases). The CDR3 is made up of 15 amino acids. Germline V lookup: CDR1 SGHRS, CDR2 YFSETQ. The V gene lost 0 bases and the J gene lost 11 bases, with 18 bases spanning the gap. The CDR3 loop is CASSLELVAVRKQFF. The CDR3 region has the DNA TGCGCCAGCAGCTTGGAGTTGGTAGCGGTAAGGAAGCAGTTCTTC.